The 18 T cell receptor beta chains below come from one sample, sequenced in a study of blood T cell repertoires in COVID-19. Produced via immunoSEQ multiplex PCR; TCRdb's table is partial and in-frame only. This table has under 300,000 clones, 80% to 85% appearing once. Sequencing used peripheral blood. All receptors derive from a woman aged 60-75 years with active or convalescent COVID-19.

This clone was recorded once. The chain recombines TRBV7-3 with TRBJ2-1; TRBD2 matches 12 bases. CDR1 is SGHTA and CDR2 is FQGTGA in the germline V gene. This CDR3 has 15 amino acids. Trimming removed 4 bases from V and 6 bases from J; junction bases left unmatched: 4. The CDR3 loop is CASSSSGGALNEQFF. CDR3 DNA: TGTGCCAGCAGCTCTAGCGGGGGGGCCCTCAATGAGCAGTTCTTC.

The V gene is TRBV7-3, the J gene TRBJ2-2; D gene ambiguous. The CDR3 has 14 residues. CDR1 is SGHTA, CDR2 FQGTGA, per germline. Trimming removed 6 bases at V and 4 bases at J, with 12 bases between. CDR3 sequence: CASRSVRSTGELFF. The CDR3 DNA follows: TGTGCCAGCAGATCGGTACGGAGCACCGGGGAGCTGTTTTTT. Using reference TRBV7-3 and TRBJ2-2 for the parts outside the CDR3, the full variable domain is GAGVSQTPSNKVTEKGKYVELRCDPISGHTALYWYRQSLGQGPEFLIYFQGTGAADDSGLPNDRFFAVRPEGSVSTLKIQRTERGDSAVYLCASRSVRSTGELFFGEGSRLTVL.

This clone was recorded a few times. The chain uses TRBV19 and TRBJ2-1; perhaps TRBD1 as D (5 bases). The CDR3 loop spans 13 amino acids. V was pared by 4 bases and J by 8 bases, with 12 bases between. Germline V gene sequence: CDR1 LNHDA, CDR2 SQIVND (reference sequence). In nucleotides, the CDR3 is TGTGCCAGTAGTAGAGACAGAGGCGATGAGCAGTTCTTC. Protein sequence: CASSRDRGDEQFF.

In the case of this clone: The conserved closing phenylalanine or tryptophan is absent in this CDR3, likely reflecting a read error. Because the CDR3's place on the DNA is in doubt, the DNA is left out and the CDR3 is given as listed by TCRdb. The rearrangement joins TRBV19 to TRBJ2-4; the D call of TRBD2 is as the table states it, not checked on the DNA. The CDR3 numbers 11 amino acids, ends counted. Germline V gene data show CDR1 as LNHDA and CDR2 as SQIVND (reference sequence). CDR3 region: CASSIVGSGSP.

The chain has TRBV24-1 and TRBJ2-7; no definite D call. Trimming stripped 9 bases from V and 3 bases from J, with 20 bases between. The CDR3 contains 15 residues. The V gene's germline CDR1 is KGHDR and CDR2 SFDVKD. CDR3 region: CATFYGLTPGYEQYF. CDR3 nucleotide sequence: TGTGCCACCTTTTATGGATTGACTCCCGGCTACGAGCAGTACTTC.

The table lists this clone with a count of one. The J gene is TRBJ2-3, the V gene TRBV7-3; D might be TRBD1 (6 bases). V dropped 6 bases and J dropped 2 bases, with 12 bases sitting between them. Germline lookup yields CDR1 SGHTA and CDR2 FQGTGA. This CDR3 spans 14 amino acids. In nucleotides, the CDR3 is TGTGCCAGCAGTGAAACAGGGTTCACAGATACGCAGTATTTT. It translates to CASSETGFTDTQYF.

V gene TRBV6-2 or TRBV6-3 combines with J gene TRBJ1-1; D is unclear. Trimming took 5 bases from V and 3 from J, leaving 7 bases between them. The CDR3 has 12 amino acids. The germline gives CDR1 MNHEY, CDR2 SVGEGT. CDR3 residues: CASSHRDTEAFF. CDR3 nucleotide sequence: TGTGCCAGCAGTCACCGGGACACTGAAGCTTTCTTT.

This sequence joins TRBV19 and TRBJ1-2; 9 nucleotides line up with TRBD1. Germline V gene sequence: CDR1 LNHDA, CDR2 SQIVND (reference sequence). V gave up 7 bases and J gave up 3 bases; unmatched junction bases: 15. This CDR3 region has 17 residues. CDR3 residues: CASTSGGTGKGYYGYTF. The CDR3 DNA follows: TGTGCCAGTACCTCTGGCGGGACAGGGAAGGGATACTATGGCTACACCTTC.

The chain couples TRBV10-1 to TRBJ2-5; maybe TRBD2 (6 bases). There are 15 residues in the CDR3. CDR1 and CDR2 from the germline V gene are WNHNN and SYGVQD (reference sequence). Trimming stripped 5 bases from V and 4 bases from J, with 17 bases between. The CDR3 DNA reads as TGCGCCAGCAGTTCTACTAGCCGCCCGTCAGAGACCCAGTACTTC. Translated: CASSSTSRPSETQYF.

The gene calls are TRBV29-1 and TRBJ2-5; TRBD2 might be the D (5 bases). Germline-derived CDR1 and CDR2 are SQVTM and ANQGSEA. The CDR3 length is 14 residues. Trimming cost V 6 bases and J 4 bases, with 18 bases left between them. In DNA, the CDR3 is TGCAGCGTAGACGTATCCCGCCGGGGAGAGACCCAGTACTTC. Protein sequence: CSVDVSRRGETQYF. The full variable domain, with the rest looked up from reference TRBV29-1 and TRBJ2-5, is SAVISQKPSRDICQRGTSLTIQCQVDSQVTMMFWYRQQPGQSLTLIATANQGSEATYESGFVIDKFPISRPNLTFSTLTVSNMSPEDSSIYLCSVDVSRRGETQYFGPGTRLLVL.

This rearrangement joins TRBV30 to TRBJ1-1; D is perhaps TRBD1 (6 bases). The CDR3 loop spans 14 amino acids. CDR1 GTSNPN and CDR2 SVGIG come from the germline V gene (reference sequence). Trimming cost V 4 bases and J 3 bases, with 15 bases left between them. CDR3 loop: CAWTQQGLDTEAFF. In nucleotides, the CDR3 is TGTGCCTGGACCCAACAGGGCTTGGACACTGAAGCTTTCTTT.

The genes are TRBV10-3 and TRBJ1-1, with D tentatively TRBD1 (5 bases). The CDR3 totals 14 residues. Germline V gene sequence: CDR1 ENHRY, CDR2 SYGVKD. V shed 10 bases and J shed 2 bases, with 17 bases lying between them. CDR3 amino acids: CASTYGGGNTEAFF. In nucleotides, the CDR3 is TGTGCCAGTACCTATGGGGGGGGAAACACTGAAGCTTTCTTT.

This rearrangement joins TRBV27 to TRBJ2-1; 7 bases are shared with TRBD1. This CDR3 is 15 amino acids long. J was trimmed by 4 bases and V by 5 bases; bases with no gene match: 8. The germline V gene has CDR1 MNHEY and CDR2 SMNVEV (reference sequence). The chain's CDR3 is CASSRPGQTYNEQFF. CDR3 in DNA: TGTGCCAGCAGTCGGCCGGGACAGACTTACAATGAGCAGTTCTTC.

The chain carries TRBV7-2 and TRBJ1-2, with 7 bases fitting TRBD1. Losses at the gene ends were 0 bases for V and 5 bases for J; bases not matched to a gene: 6. The germline CDR1 and CDR2 sequences are SGHTA and FQGNSA. This CDR3 spans 15 amino acids. This chain's CDR3 is CASSLAVGRGYGYTF. CDR3 nucleotide sequence: TGTGCCAGCAGCTTAGCGGTTGGCAGGGGGTATGGCTACACCTTC.

The rearrangement joins TRBV2 to TRBJ1-1, with TRBD1 as a possible D gene (5 bases). Trimming pared 7 bases from V and 0 bases from J, leaving 12 bases between. CDR3 length: 14 residues. Germline CDR1 and CDR2: SNHLY and FYNNEI. The chain's CDR3 is CASTLDNLNTEAFF. The CDR3 nucleotides are TGTGCCAGCACTTTGGACAATTTGAACACTGAAGCTTTCTTT. Supplemented by reference TRBV2 and TRBJ1-1, the full variable domain reads EPEVTQTPSHQVTQMGQEVILRCVPISNHLYFYWYRQILGQKVEFLVSFYNNEISEKSEIFDDQFSVERPDGSNFTLKIRSTKLEDSAMYFCASTLDNLNTEAFFGQGTRLTVV.

About this clone itself: This may be a read error: a much more frequent sequence differs by one nucleotide. This chain joins TRBV21-1 and TRBJ1-1; TRBD1, the table's D call, was not compared with the DNA. TRBV21-1 is assigned pseudogene status. CDR3 length equals 13 residues. The CDR3 sequence: CASGQRWNTEAFF. CDR3 nucleotides: TGTGCCAGCGGACAGAGGTGGAACACTGAAGCTTTCTTT.

This clone is a singleton in its sample. The gene calls are TRBV3-1 (or the pseudogene TRBV3-2) and TRBJ2-3; perhaps TRBD2 as D (5 bases). The CDR3 loop spans 14 amino acids. Germline loops: CDR1 LGHDT, CDR2 YNNKEL (reference sequence). V lost 4 bases and J lost 1, with 9 bases in between. The CDR3 loop reads CASSPPGGTDTQYF. Here the CDR3 DNA reads TGTGCCAGCAGCCCGCCCGGGGGCACAGATACGCAGTATTTT.

The chain links TRBV6-5 to TRBJ1-1, with D perhaps matching TRBD1 (6 bases). Per germline, CDR1 MNHEY and CDR2 SVGAGI. This CDR3 is 15 amino acids long. V was trimmed by 6 bases and J by 4 bases, leaving 18 bases between them. CDR3 DNA sequence: TGTGCCAGCAGAAGAATCGGACAGATGGCCACTGAAGCTTTCTTT. Protein: CASRRIGQMATEAFF.